A selection of T cell receptor beta chains follows, all from one sample in a study of cytomegalovirus exposure and HLA in healthy donors. Profiled with immunoSEQ multiplex PCR; TCRdb holds only in-frame clones, not every one. The sample consists of approximately 180,000 clones, more than 60% of them appearing once. The sequencing input was PBMCs. The receptors were gathered from a woman aged 55-69 years in good health and CMV-seropositive. Both conserved end residues are part of each CDR3. A D gene is named only where the DNA matches it firmly. The size of a clone is reported for some rows only, either as once, few or many, or as a class for expanded clones.

len	d_gene	j_gene	v_gene	abundance	CDR3aa	CDR3nt
12	TRBD1	TRBJ1-2	TRBV5-1	.	CASSRGQDGYTF	TGCGCCAGCAGCCGGGGACAGGATGGCTACACCTTC
15	.	TRBJ1-3	TRBV6-6	.	CASSLQPTSGNTIYF	TGTGCCAGCAGCCTACAGCCAACCTCTGGAAACACCATATATTTT
13	.	TRBJ1-1	TRBV6-5	.	CASSYNGNTEAFF	TGTGCCAGCAGTTATAACGGGAACACTGAAGCTTTCTTT
14	TRBD1	TRBJ2-7	TRBV30	.	CAWSVGTGAYEQYF	TGTGCCTGGAGTGTTGGGACAGGGGCCTACGAGCAGTACTTC
15	.	TRBJ1-4	TRBV6-5	few	CASSSTGLGNEKLFF	TGTGCCAGCAGTTCAACAGGGTTGGGTAATGAAAAACTGTTTTTT
15	.	TRBJ2-7	TRBV13	.	CASSLVGSLPGEQYF	TGTGCCAGCAGCTTAGTTGGCAGCCTCCCAGGCGAGCAGTACTTC
13	.	TRBJ1-1	TRBV27	.	CASSTGRNTEAFF	TGTGCCAGCAGTACAGGAAGGAACACTGAAGCTTTCTTT
16	.	TRBJ2-3	TRBV15	.	CATSRGRGRDTDTQYF	TGTGCCACCAGCAGAGGAAGGGGTAGGGACACAGATACGCAGTATTTT
16	.	TRBJ1-5	TRBV4-3	.	CASSQVGEGGNQPQHF	TGCGCCAGCAGCCAAGTAGGGGAGGGTGGCAATCAGCCCCAGCATTTT
14	.	TRBJ2-5	TRBV7-8	.	CASSFSEYQETQYF	TGTGCCAGCAGCTTTTCAGAATACCAAGAGACCCAGTACTTC
15	.	TRBJ1-3	TRBV10-3	.	CAISDFRVSGNTIYF	TGTGCCATCAGTGATTTCAGGGTTTCTGGAAACACCATATATTTT
15	TRBD1	TRBJ2-7	TRBV5-4	.	CASSLGGQGLYEQYF	TGTGCCAGCAGCTTGGGGGGACAGGGTCTGTACGAGCAGTACTTC
12	TRBD1	TRBJ1-2	TRBV6-5	.	CATTDRASRYTF	TGTGCCACCACCGACAGGGCATCCCGCTACACCTTC
13	.	TRBJ1-1	TRBV11-2	.	CASSLDRDTEAFF	TGTGCCAGCAGCTTAGACAGGGACACTGAAGCTTTCTTT
16	TRBD1	TRBJ1-1	TRBV10-3	.	CAISEGQGEGRAEAFF	TGTGCCATCAGTGAAGGACAGGGGGAGGGGAGGGCTGAAGCTTTCTTT
14	TRBD1	TRBJ1-4	TRBV19	.	CASSPRDREEKLFF	TGTGCCAGTAGTCCTCGGGACAGGGAGGAAAAACTGTTTTTT
14	TRBD1	TRBJ1-5	TRBV30	few	CAWSTGTAGRPQHF	TGTGCCTGGAGTACCGGGACAGCAGGTCGGCCCCAGCATTTT
14	.	TRBJ1-1	TRBV25-1	few	CASSTGDYYTEAFF	TGTGCCAGCAGCACAGGCGATTACTACACTGAAGCTTTCTTT
13	.	TRBJ1-5	TRBV30	.	CAWSGQFNQPQHF	TGTGCCTGGAGTGGGCAGTTCAATCAGCCCCAGCATTTT
14	TRBD2	TRBJ2-3	TRBV7-2	few	CASSFRTSGLDQYF	TGTGCCAGCAGCTTCCGGACTAGCGGGCTGGACCAGTATTTT
16	TRBD1	TRBJ1-2	TRBV6-5	once	CASSSPGTASGYGYTF	TGTGCCAGCAGTTCACCCGGGACAGCTTCGGGCTATGGCTACACCTTC
18	.	TRBJ2-1	TRBV28	few	CASSLPKIGGPGRNEQFF	TGTGCCAGCAGTTTACCTAAAATCGGGGGACCCGGACGTAATGAGCAGTTCTTC
17	TRBD1	TRBJ2-5	TRBV4-1	few	CASSQELFGAGGETQYF	TGCGCCAGCAGCCAAGAACTCTTTGGGGCAGGGGGAGAGACCCAGTACTTC
14	.	TRBJ2-1	TRBV28	.	CASSIQVRNNEQFF	TGTGCCAGCAGTATACAGGTACGGAACAATGAGCAGTTCTTC
12	.	TRBJ1-1	TRBV19	.	CASSTRHTEAFF	TGTGCCAGTAGTACCCGTCACACTGAAGCTTTCTTT
15	.	TRBJ2-1	TRBV4-2	.	CASSRVQQSYNEQFF	TGTGCCAGCAGCAGAGTACAGCAGTCGTACAATGAGCAGTTCTTC
16	TRBD1	TRBJ2-4	TRBV14	.	CASSPGQGLAKNSQYF	TGTGCCAGCAGCCCGGGACAGGGGCTAGCCAAAAACAGTCAGTACTTC
14	TRBD1	TRBJ2-7	TRBV11-2	.	CASSLRQGGYEQYF	TGTGCCAGCAGCCTAAGACAGGGGGGATACGAGCAGTACTTC
13	.	TRBJ1-1	TRBV2	once	CASSGQGNTEAFF	TGTGCCAGCAGTGGGCAGGGGAACACTGAAGCTTTCTTT
15	.	TRBJ2-7	TRBV4-3	.	CASSQVLAATYEQYF	TGCGCCAGCAGCCAAGTACTAGCTGCAACCTACGAGCAGTACTTC
12	.	TRBJ1-1	TRBV30	.	CAWGQPNTEAFF	TGTGCCTGGGGACAGCCGAACACTGAAGCTTTCTTT
13	TRBD1	TRBJ2-7	TRBV6-9	.	CASQTGSIYEQYF	TGTGCCAGCCAGACAGGGTCTATCTACGAGCAGTACTTC
15	TRBD2	TRBJ2-7	TRBV28	.	CASSLKVPGGDEQYF	TGTGCCAGCAGTTTAAAGGTCCCGGGGGGGGACGAGCAGTACTTC
14	.	TRBJ1-4	TRBV4-1	.	CASSQVRPNEKLFF	TGCGCCAGCAGCCAAGTGCGCCCGAATGAAAAACTGTTTTTT
16	TRBD2	TRBJ2-3	TRBV4-1	once	CASSQQLAGATDTQYF	TGCGCCAGCAGCCAGCAACTAGCGGGGGCCACAGATACGCAGTATTTT
17	TRBD1	TRBJ1-2	TRBV18	.	CASSPFGQGGSNYGYTF	TGTGCCAGCTCACCGTTTGGACAGGGAGGTTCTAACTATGGCTACACCTTC
15	TRBD1	TRBJ1-2	TRBV10-3	.	CATSTGGAENYGYTF	TGTGCCACCTCGACAGGGGGCGCGGAAAACTATGGCTACACCTTC